These T cell receptor beta chains were read from a single sample in a study of cytomegalovirus exposure and HLA in healthy donors. Data came from immunoSEQ multiplex PCR; TCRdb stores just in-frame clones and leaves some out. Of around 130,000 clones detected, 85% to 90% appear once; the ten largest clones hold about 3.7%. Source material: PBMCs. The receptor set was obtained from a man aged 25 to 40 in good health and CMV-seronegative. The CDR3 runs from the conserved cysteine through the conserved F or W. The order of the fields is J gene, clone size, D gene, V gene, CDR3 protein, CDR3 DNA. D genes are given only for firm matches. Clone size appears in some rows only: once, few, many, or a class for an expanded clone.

>TRBJ1-2|-|TRBD1|TRBV6-1
CASSVQGANYGYTF
TGTGCCAGCAGTGTACAGGGGGCTAACTATGGCTACACCTTC
>TRBJ2-1|-|TRBD2|TRBV7-2
CASTWISGGLYNEQFF
TGTGCCAGCACCTGGATTAGCGGGGGGCTATACAATGAGCAGTTCTTC
>TRBJ1-4|-|TRBD1|TRBV5-6
CASSWGQGTEKLFF
TGTGCCAGCAGCTGGGGACAGGGTACCGAAAAACTGTTTTTT
>TRBJ2-3|-|-|TRBV7-9
CASATSSRTDTQYF
TGTGCCAGCGCTACTAGTTCGCGCACAGATACGCAGTATTTT
>TRBJ1-2|-|TRBD1|TRBV15
CATSRGQGVAYGYTF
TGTGCCACCAGCAGGGGCCAGGGGGTGGCCTATGGCTACACCTTC
>TRBJ2-7|once|-|TRBV10-2
CASRAGGSTSYEQYF
TGCGCCAGCAGGGCTGGGGGGTCAACCTCCTACGAGCAGTACTTC
>TRBJ1-6|once|TRBD1|TRBV2
CASSVEQGKNSPLHF
TGTGCCAGCAGTGTGGAACAGGGGAAAAATTCACCCCTCCACTTT
>TRBJ2-3|-|TRBD2|TRBV19
CASRRPGLAGRGLPSTDTQYF
TGTGCCAGTCGGCGCCCGGGACTAGCGGGGAGAGGCCTTCCTAGCACAGATACGCAGTATTTT
>TRBJ2-1|-|TRBD1|TRBV7-9
CASSIQGAYNEQFF
TGTGCCAGCAGCATACAGGGGGCCTACAATGAGCAGTTCTTC
>TRBJ2-2|-|TRBD1|TRBV4-1
CASKTGGSPGTGELFF
TGCGCCAGCAAGACAGGGGGCTCTCCGGGCACCGGGGAGCTGTTTTTT
>TRBJ2-1|-|-|TRBV10-3
CAISVGANEQFF
TGTGCCATCAGTGTAGGGGCCAATGAGCAGTTCTTC
>TRBJ2-7|-|TRBD2|TRBV19
CASRSGGLSSYEQYF
TGTGCCAGTAGGAGCGGGGGTCTAAGCTCCTACGAGCAGTACTTC
>TRBJ2-7|few|TRBD1|TRBV15
CATSRELGQGDHEQYF
TGTGCCACCAGCAGAGAGTTGGGACAGGGGGACCACGAGCAGTACTTC
>TRBJ1-5|-|TRBD1|TRBV6-5
CASSRNRGRQPQHF
TGTGCCAGCAGCCGCAACAGGGGGCGTCAGCCCCAGCATTTT
>TRBJ2-7|once|TRBD1|TRBV27
CASSLDRGPGEQYF
TGTGCCAGCAGTTTGGACAGGGGGCCGGGCGAGCAGTACTTC
>TRBJ2-3|-|-|TRBV7-2
CASSSFRGGPVTQYF
TGTGCCAGCAGCTCCTTTAGGGGGGGGCCTGTTACGCAGTATTTT